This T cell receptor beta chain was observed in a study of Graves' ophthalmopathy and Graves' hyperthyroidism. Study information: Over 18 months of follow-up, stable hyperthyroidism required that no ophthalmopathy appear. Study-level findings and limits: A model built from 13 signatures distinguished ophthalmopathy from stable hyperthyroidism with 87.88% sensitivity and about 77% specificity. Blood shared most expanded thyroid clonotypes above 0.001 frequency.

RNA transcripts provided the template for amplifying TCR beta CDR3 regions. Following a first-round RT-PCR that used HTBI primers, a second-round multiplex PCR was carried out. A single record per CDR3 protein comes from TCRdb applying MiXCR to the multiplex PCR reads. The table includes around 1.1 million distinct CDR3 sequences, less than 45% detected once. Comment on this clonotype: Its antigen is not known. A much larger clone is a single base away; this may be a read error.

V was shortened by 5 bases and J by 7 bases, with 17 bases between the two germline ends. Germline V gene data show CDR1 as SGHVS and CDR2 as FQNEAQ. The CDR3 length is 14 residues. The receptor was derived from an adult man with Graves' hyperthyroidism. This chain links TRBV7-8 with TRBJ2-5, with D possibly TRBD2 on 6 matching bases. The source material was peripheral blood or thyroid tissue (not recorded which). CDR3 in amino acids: CASSKNGVGGTQYF. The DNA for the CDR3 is TGTGCCAGCAGCAAAAATGGGGTCGGGGGGACCCAGTACTTC.